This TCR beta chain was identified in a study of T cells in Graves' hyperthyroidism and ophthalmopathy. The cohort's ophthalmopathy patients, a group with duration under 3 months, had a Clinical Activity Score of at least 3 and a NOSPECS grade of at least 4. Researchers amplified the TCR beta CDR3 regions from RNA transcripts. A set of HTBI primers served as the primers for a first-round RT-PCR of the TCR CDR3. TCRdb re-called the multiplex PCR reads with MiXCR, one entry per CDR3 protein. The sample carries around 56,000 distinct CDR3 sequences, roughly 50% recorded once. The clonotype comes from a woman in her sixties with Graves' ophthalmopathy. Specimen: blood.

The CDR3: CASSPRESGGRAFNEQFF. The CDR3 nucleotides are TGTGCCAGCAGTCCAAGGGAGAGTGGCGGGAGGGCCTTCAATGAGCAGTTCTTC. V usage is TRBV7-8 and J usage is TRBJ2-1; 9 bases are a match to TRBD2. This CDR3 is 18 amino acids long. The J segment lost 6 bases and the V segment lost 6 bases, leaving 18 bases of the junction unmatched. Germline CDR1 reads SGHVS; CDR2 reads FQNEAQ.